The following is a T cell receptor beta chain sequence with its context. The antigen is not known. TCRdb analysed the 5' RACE reads with MiXCR anew, one entry per CDR3 protein. The sample holds nearly 110,000 distinct CDR3 sequences, around 12% seen once. CDR1 SEHNR and CDR2 FQNEAQ come from the germline V gene (reference sequence). This CDR3 contains 15 residues. V lost 5 bases to trimming and J lost 5 bases; unmatched junction nucleotides: 6. The data derive from a study of T-cell memory formation after mild COVID-19. About the study: Each donor largely had its own TCR clusters.

The study's findings and limits: The study detected some responding clones in pre-infection memory, suggesting cross-reactive memory joined.

Sequenced sample: PBMCs or a T cell subset sorted from them (not recorded which). This chain uses TRBV7-9 with TRBJ2-1, with TRBD2 matching over 10 bases. This clonotype was sampled from an adult woman who had mild COVID-19 (a few samples of this study predate the infection). Cell type and time point are not known. The CDR3 is CASSLGLAENNEQFF. CDR3 sequence (DNA): TGTGCCAGCAGCCTCGGACTAGCGGAAAACAATGAGCAGTTCTTC.